This TCR beta chain was sequenced in a study of T cells in Graves' hyperthyroidism and ophthalmopathy. Criteria for exclusion of patients were uncontrolled infection, other autoimmune disease, pregnancy or lactation. Using around 10 ml of fresh peripheral blood, PBMCs were prepared. Using RNA transcripts as the source, TCR beta CDR3 regions were amplified. TCR CDR3 regions were first amplified by RT-PCR with HTBI primers. From the multiplex PCR reads, TCRdb called clonotypes with MiXCR, one entry per CDR3 protein. The sample shows 50,000 to 60,000 distinct CDR3 sequences, about 50% of them seen only once. V shed 7 bases, J shed 5 bases, and the junction held 11 bases outside the gene matches. This CDR3 region has 15 residues. Germline V CDR1 and CDR2: LNHDA, SQIVND (reference sequence). The table lists this clonotype with many counts.

Sequencing used blood. The J gene is TRBJ1-5, the V gene TRBV19; TRBD1 matches at 7 bases. The sequence derives from a woman aged 25 to 39 with Graves' ophthalmopathy. The CDR3 coding sequence is TGTGCCAGTACCCATCGTAGGGGGACAGATCAGCCCCAGCATTTT. This encodes CASTHRRGTDQPQHF.